This T cell receptor (beta chain) originates from a study of early T cells in non-severe SARS-CoV-2 infection. General study results and limits: VDJdb-based annotation leaned toward anti-spike CD8 responses and missed private and CD4 specificities.

The table lists this clonotype with a few counts. Its antigen remains unidentified. The germline V gene has CDR1 SGHRS and CDR2 YFSETQ. V shed 7 bases and J 4 bases; nucleotides not matched to a gene: 10. This CDR3 region has 15 residues. Tagging with unique molecular identifiers was applied to individual cDNA molecules. Using its own MiXCR run on the 5' RACE reads, TCRdb lists one record per CDR3 protein. The data hold roughly 99,000 distinct CDR3 sequences, with roughly 12% observed a single time. This receptor was obtained from an adult who was a healthcare worker with PCR-confirmed SARS-CoV-2 infection or an uninfected control (not recorded which). The chain carries TRBV5-1 and TRBJ2-3; 9 bases line up with TRBD2. Sequencing was performed on whole blood, taken at baseline. The CDR3 DNA reads as TGCGCCAGCGGTAAAGCGGGGGGCAGATCAGATACGCAGTATTTT. Translated: CASGKAGGRSDTQYF.